These 20 T cell receptor beta chains originate from one sample sequenced in a study of T-cell reconstitution after alpha-beta-depleted transplantation in children. Unique molecular identifiers featured in how the TCRbeta library was prepared. In TCRdb, the PCR reads were re-called with MiXCR into one record per CDR3 protein. The sample consists of about 270,000 distinct CDR3 sequences, 9.9% of them appearing once. The sample in question was PBMCs from the stem cell graft donor, obtained from the stem cell graft. Every receptor here comes from a human donor who donated a stem cell graft to a child with SCID.

This clonotype was detected only a few times. The chain links TRBV7-9 to TRBJ2-4; D unresolved. Trimming left V 5 bases short and J 0 bases short, with 17 bases between. CDR1 is SEHNR, CDR2 FQNEAQ, per germline (reference sequence). This CDR3 contains 17 residues. The chain's CDR3 is CASSQTSSPLAKNIQYF. DNA of the CDR3: TGTGCCAGCAGCCAGACCAGCAGCCCACTAGCCAAAAACATTCAGTACTTC. Based on the CDR3 plus reference TRBV7-9 and TRBJ2-4, the full variable domain is DTGVSQNPRHKITKRGQNVTFRCDPISEHNRLYWYRQTLGQGPEFLTYFQNEAQLEKSRLLSDRFSAERPKGSFSTLEIQRTEQGDSAMYLCASSQTSSPLAKNIQYFGAGTRLSVL.

In DNA form, the CDR3 reads TGTGCCAGCAGCCAGCTGTCAAAGCAAGGCTACGAGCAGTACTTC. It translates to CASSQLSKQGYEQYF. The chain couples TRBV4-2 to TRBJ2-7; D is undetermined. Trimming removed 3 bases at V and 3 bases at J, with 15 bases between. This CDR3 contains 15 residues. Per germline, CDR1 LGHNA and CDR2 YNFKEQ.

This clonotype was counted only a few times. The V call is TRBV7-9, the J call TRBJ2-7; weak D call: TRBD1 (5 bases). This CDR3 spans 15 amino acids. Germline-derived CDR1 and CDR2 are SEHNR and FQNEAQ (reference sequence). V lost 5 bases and J lost 0, with 14 bases in between. The CDR3 reads CASSHRQKSSYEQYF. The CDR3 DNA reads as TGTGCCAGCAGCCACCGACAGAAAAGCTCCTACGAGCAGTACTTC.

This clonotype was found a few times. The chain combines TRBV29-1 with TRBJ2-2; 8 bases are a match to TRBD1. The ends lost 6 bases at V and 1 base at J; junction bases unmatched: 7. Germline CDR1 SQVTM, CDR2 ANQGSEA. The CDR3 is 15 residues long. CDR3 bases: TGCAGCGTCGCCGACAGGGGTGTGAACACCGGGGAGCTGTTTTTT. It encodes CSVADRGVNTGELFF.

The chain combines TRBV7-8 with TRBJ2-2, with 7 bases identical to TRBD1. The CDR3 runs to 16 residues. CDR1 is SGHVS, CDR2 FQNEAQ, per germline. V lost 5 bases and J lost 6; bases outside the gene matches: 12. CDR3 protein: CASSPLTGIGSGELFF. The CDR3, as DNA: TGTGCCAGCAGCCCCCTGACAGGGATCGGGTCCGGGGAGCTGTTTTTT.

The V and J genes are TRBV14 and TRBJ1-1, with D unresolved. V was pared by 3 bases and J by 1 base, with 15 bases between. Germline V CDR1 and CDR2: SGHDN, FVKESK. The CDR3 is made up of 16 amino acids. CDR3 sequence reads: CASSHIRGIGNTEAFF. DNA of the CDR3: TGTGCCAGCAGCCATATAAGAGGGATTGGGAACACTGAAGCTTTCTTT.

This clonotype was seen only a few times. The gene calls are TRBV29-1 and TRBJ1-5; D is perhaps TRBD1 (5 bases). The CDR3 covers 16 residues. V was clipped by 0 bases and J by 3 bases, with 15 bases between them. Looked up from germline, CDR1 is SQVTM and CDR2 is ANQGSEA. For the CDR3, the DNA is TGCAGCGTTGAAGATCCTCAGGGAGGGGACAATCAGCCCCAGCATTTT. Its translation is CSVEDPQGGDNQPQHF.

This clonotype was recorded a few times. V and J are TRBV12-3 or TRBV12-4 and TRBJ2-7; the D call may be TRBD1 or TRBD2 (5 bases each). V shed 8 bases and J shed 2 bases, with 10 bases lying between them. This CDR3 contains 12 residues. This CDR3 is CASWDGTYEQYF. CDR3 sequence (DNA): TGTGCCAGCTGGGACGGAACCTACGAGCAGTACTTC.

This clonotype has a handful of counts. The V gene is TRBV7-9, the J gene TRBJ1-6; D is uncertain. V lost 6 bases and J 5 bases, leaving 8 bases between the germline ends. The CDR3 is 13 residues long. In germline, CDR1 is SEHNR, CDR2 FQNEAQ (reference sequence). The CDR3 loop is CASRGFDNSPLHF. CDR3 in DNA: TGTGCCAGCAGGGGGTTTGATAATTCACCCCTCCACTTT.

This clonotype came up a few times. The V and J genes are TRBV4-1 and TRBJ1-1; tentative D call: TRBD1 (5 bases). This CDR3 is 13 amino acids long. CDR1 is MGHRA, CDR2 YSYEKL, per germline. V was cut by 1 base and J by 6 bases, with 9 bases left in between. Here the CDR3 DNA reads TGCGCCAGCAGCCAAGGAGGGGAAGCTGAAGCTTTCTTT. It specifies CASSQGGEAEAFF.

Many counts were recorded for this clonotype. V is TRBV6-1 and J is TRBJ2-3, with 10 bases fitting TRBD2. With V trimmed by 6 bases and J by 7 bases, 7 bases remained unmatched. Germline V gene data show CDR1 as MNHNS and CDR2 as SASEGT. The CDR3 length is 14 residues. CDR3 DNA: TGTGCCAGCAGGAGCGGGGGGGCCGTTTATACGCAGTATTTT. It yields the protein CASRSGGAVYTQYF.

This clonotype was seen a few times. The chain uses TRBV19 and TRBJ2-7; a weak D match, TRBD2 (5 bases). CDR3 length: 13 residues. Germline V lookup: CDR1 LNHDA, CDR2 SQIVND (reference sequence). V was clipped by 5 bases and J by 4 bases, with 12 bases between them. The DNA of the CDR3 is TGTGCCAGTAGTTCCGGGGATCTTTACGAGCAGTACTTC. The encoded protein is CASSSGDLYEQYF.

Here the CDR3 DNA reads TGTGCCAGCAGGTCCTTTGGGGCCAACGTCCTGACTTTC. As protein: CASRSFGANVLTF. This rearrangement joins TRBV13 to TRBJ2-6, with D unclear. The CDR3 covers 13 residues. CDR1 PRHDT and CDR2 FYEKMQ come from the germline V gene (reference sequence). V was shortened by 6 bases and J by 3 bases, with 6 bases between the two germline ends.

This clonotype was picked up many times. This sequence joins TRBV12-3 or TRBV12-4 and TRBJ2-1; 9 bases line up with TRBD2. This CDR3 comprises 11 residues. J was trimmed by 15 bases and V by 6 bases; bases with no gene match: 6. CDR3 sequence: CASSDGLATFF. As DNA, the CDR3 is TGTGCCAGCAGCGACGGACTAGCGACGTTCTTC.

This clonotype was counted a few times. The chain joins TRBV7-9 to TRBJ2-5, with D tentatively TRBD1 or TRBD2 (6 bases each). The CDR3 contains 13 residues. V lost 5 bases and J 7 bases, leaving 14 bases between the germline ends. The germline V gene has CDR1 SEHNR and CDR2 FQNEAQ (reference sequence). CDR3 in DNA: TGTGCCAGCAGCCCGGAGGGGGGATGGACCCAGTACTTC. The encoded protein is CASSPEGGWTQYF.

This clonotype was seen many times. V gene TRBV7-9 combines with J gene TRBJ1-2, with D unresolved. This CDR3 has 15 residues. V lost 1 base to trimming and J lost 0 bases, with 9 bases between them. In germline, CDR1 is SEHNR, CDR2 FQNEAQ (reference sequence). The CDR3 sequence: CASSLGAGANYGYTF. Written as DNA, the CDR3 is TGTGCCAGCAGCTTAGGGGCCGGAGCTAACTATGGCTACACCTTC.

This clonotype occurred a few times. Written as DNA, the CDR3 is TGTGCCAGCAGCTCCCGAGGGCTGCTCGAGACCCAGTACTTC. Protein product: CASSSRGLLETQYF. V gene TRBV7-9 combines with J gene TRBJ2-5; the D gene is possibly TRBD2 (5 bases). CDR1 is SEHNR, CDR2 FQNEAQ, per germline (reference sequence). The V and J ends lost 4 bases and 5 bases respectively, with 14 bases between them. CDR3 length: 14 residues.

This clonotype was picked up a small number of times. The chain carries TRBV9 and TRBJ2-1, with 8 bases aligning to TRBD2. Trimming took 0 bases from V and 7 from J; bases not matched to a gene: 9. The germline V gene has CDR1 SGDLS and CDR2 YYNGEE. The CDR3 runs to 16 residues. Here the CDR3 DNA reads TGTGCCAGCAGCGTAGTTCCGGGGGGGGCCGAGAATGAGCAGTTCTTC. Protein: CASSVVPGGAENEQFF.

This clonotype has only a few counts. This sequence joins TRBV6-1 and TRBJ2-3; 7 positions agree with TRBD2. The CDR3 consists of 16 residues. The germline V gene has CDR1 MNHNS and CDR2 SASEGT. J lost 2 bases, V lost 5 bases, and 10 bases had no gene match. CDR3 nucleotides: TGTGCCAGCAGTCCCTTTGCGGGACTACTCACAGATACGCAGTATTTT. Protein product: CASSPFAGLLTDTQYF.

This clonotype was recorded many times. The chain links TRBV9 to TRBJ2-5; the match to TRBD1 covers 8 bases. Germline lookup yields CDR1 SGDLS and CDR2 YYNGEE. The trim removed 4 bases at V and 5 bases at J, leaving 10 bases unmatched. This CDR3 is 15 amino acids long. DNA for the CDR3: TGTGCCAGCAGCCAAGGACAGGGTCAACAGGAGACCCAGTACTTC. It encodes CASSQGQGQQETQYF.